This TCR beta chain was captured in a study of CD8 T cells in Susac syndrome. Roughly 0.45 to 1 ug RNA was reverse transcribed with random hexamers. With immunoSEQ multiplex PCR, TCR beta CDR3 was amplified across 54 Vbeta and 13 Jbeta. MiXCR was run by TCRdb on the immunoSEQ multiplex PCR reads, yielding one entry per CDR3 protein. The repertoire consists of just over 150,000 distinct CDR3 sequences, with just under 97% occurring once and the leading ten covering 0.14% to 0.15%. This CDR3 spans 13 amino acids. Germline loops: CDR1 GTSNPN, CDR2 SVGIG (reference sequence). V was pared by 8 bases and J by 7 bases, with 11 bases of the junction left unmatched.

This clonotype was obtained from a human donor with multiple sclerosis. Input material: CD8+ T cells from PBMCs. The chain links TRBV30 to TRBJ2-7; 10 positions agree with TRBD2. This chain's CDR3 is CALLSGGGLEQYF. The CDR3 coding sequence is TGTGCCCTCCTGAGCGGGGGGGGCTTAGAGCAGTACTTC.